This T cell receptor beta chain was sequenced for a study of OX40 agonist ivuxolimab in advanced cancers. Regarding the study as a whole: CD8+ T cells showed, on average, more clonal expansion than CD4+ cells. The authors also found low normalized T-cell clonal expansion in some nonresponders.

This CDR3 has 15 amino acids. The junction had 12 bases not matched to a gene; V was cut back by 3 bases and J by 8 bases. Looked up from germline, CDR1 is SGHNT and CDR2 is YYREEE (reference sequence). Profiling relied on immunoSEQ multiplex PCR, and the TCRdb table lists in-frame clones only, not all of them. The data contain 80,000 to 95,000 clones, around nine tenths of them seen just once; the ten biggest clones take up 0.65% to 0.8%. On this clone itself: Its antigen is undetermined.

The chain links TRBV5-4 to TRBJ1-2, with TRBD1 matching 8 bases. The source of this sequence is an adult with an advanced solid tumor such as melanoma, head and neck, liver or kidney cancer. The specimen comprised CD4+ or CD8+ T cells sorted from blood, sampled in a trial of the OX40 agonist ivuxolimab. The CDR3 is CASSSQDRGLGGYTF. The DNA for the CDR3 is TGTGCCAGCAGCTCACAAGACAGGGGCCTGGGGGGCTACACCTTC. The complete variable domain, with remaining parts taken from reference TRBV5-4 and TRBJ1-2, reads ETGVTQSPTHLIKTRGQQVTLRCSSQSGHNTVSWYQQALGQGPQFIFQYYREEENGRGNFPPRFSGLQFPNYSSELNVNALELDDSALYLCASSSQDRGLGGYTFGSGTRLTVV.